This entry lists 17 T cell receptor beta chains sequenced from one sample in a study of T cell clonality in common variable immunodeficiency. Assay: immunoSEQ multiplex PCR; the TCRdb copy retains only in-frame clones and omits some. This sample shows 45,000 to 60,000 clones and no singletons; roughly 6.2% rests with the ten largest. The sample comprised peripheral blood mononuclear cells. The source of these receptors is a person aged 18-69 years in good health.

Many counts were recorded for this clone. The read halts 3 residues ahead of the CDR3 end, with the missing end drawn from the germline J gene. The chain carries TRBV15 and TRBJ2-7; D gene uncertain. V was clipped by 3 bases and J by 3 bases, with 15 bases between them. Germline CDR1 is LNHNV and CDR2 is YYDKDF (reference sequence). This CDR3 region has 15 residues. The part of the CDR3 DNA that was read is TGTGCCACCAGCAGGGAGCGACTGTCAAGCTACGAG. Translating it yields CATSRERLSSYE. The CDR3 in its entirety is CATSRERLSSYEQYF.

This clone came up many times. The CDR3 extends 3 residues past the end of the read, so its final part is completed from the germline J gene. The V call is TRBV28, the J call TRBJ1-2, with 7 bases aligning to TRBD1. The CDR3 extends over 12 amino acids. CDR1 MDHEN and CDR2 SYDVKM come from the germline V gene. CDR3 amino acids: CASSPRDRVYTF. Partial CDR3 DNA: TGTGCCAGCAGTCCTAGGGACAGAGTC.

This clone was recorded many times. Partial CDR3 DNA: TGTGCCATCAGTGATCTTGCAGGTTCAGATACG. Translated: CAISDLAGSDT. The complete CDR3 sequence is CAISDLAGSDTQYF. The rearrangement links TRBV10-3 to TRBJ2-3; D not resolved. The read terminates 3 residues ahead of where the CDR3 ends, so the germline J gene completes it. The CDR3 sequence is 14 residues long. Germline lookup yields CDR1 ENHRY and CDR2 SYGVKD. V dropped 3 bases and J dropped 4 bases, with 11 bases sitting between them.

This clone was observed at least ten times. The read stops 3 residues short of the end of the CDR3; the missing end is completed from the germline J gene. The chain joins TRBV19 to TRBJ1-2; D gene uncertain. V was cut by 3 bases and J by 5 bases, with 10 bases left in between. The CDR3 extends over 13 amino acids. The germline V gene encodes CDR1 LNHDA and CDR2 SQIVND (reference sequence). CDR3 bases read: TGTGCCAGTAGTATTTGGTCAGAGTATGGC. Its translation: CASSIWSEYG. The entire CDR3 sequence reads CASSIWSEYGYTF.

Many counts were recorded for this clone. The read finishes 3 residues shy of the CDR3 end, and the germline J gene is used to complete it. The gene calls are TRBV19 and TRBJ2-7; 7 nucleotides align to TRBD1. Per germline, CDR1 LNHDA and CDR2 SQIVND (reference sequence). V trimming: 3 bases; J trimming: 2 bases; junction bases outside the gene matches: 1. This CDR3 is 13 amino acids long. The CDR3 bases that were read are TGTGCCAGTAGTATTGGGACAGCCTACGAG. It yields the protein CASSIGTAYE. The entire CDR3 reads CASSIGTAYEQYF.

The sample holds many counts of this clone. Read data end 3 residues before the CDR3 end; the end is taken from the germline J gene. This sequence joins TRBV6-2 or TRBV6-3 and TRBJ1-4; TRBD1 is a possible D gene (5 bases). CDR3 length equals 13 residues. Germline-derived CDR1 and CDR2 are MNHEY and SVGEGT. Trimming removed 6 bases at V and 8 bases at J, with 13 bases between. The CDR3 loop reads CASRTDRSEKLFF. The DNA read from the CDR3 is TGTGCCAGCAGAACCGACAGATCCGAAAAA.

Points on this clone: The CDR3 goes on 3 residues after the read ends, and that part is filled in from the germline J gene. V gene TRBV13 combines with J gene TRBJ2-1; tentative D call: TRBD2 (5 bases). V lost 5 bases, J lost 5 bases, and 7 bases lay in between. Germline V gives CDR1 PRHDT, CDR2 FYEKMQ (reference sequence). This CDR3 spans 12 amino acids. This chain's CDR3 is CASSPRDNEQFF. Partial CDR3 DNA: TGTGCCAGCAGCCCGCGGGACAATGAG.

This clone was picked up many times. The read terminates 3 residues before the CDR3 end, so the remaining end is supplied by the germline J gene. This chain uses TRBV19 with TRBJ1-2; D call uncertain. Trimming removed 3 bases at V and 0 bases at J, with 8 bases between. The CDR3 contains 14 residues. Germline V CDR1 and CDR2: LNHDA, SQIVND (reference sequence). CDR3 sequence reads: CASSMSSANYGYTF. The CDR3 bases that were read are TGTGCCAGTAGTATGAGCAGCGCTAACTATGGC.

This clone was seen ten or more times. The sequenced fragment ends 3 residues before the CDR3 boundary, so the rest is inferred from the germline J gene. The rearrangement links TRBV6-2 or TRBV6-3 to TRBJ2-5, with D tentatively TRBD1 (5 bases). This CDR3 is built from 15 residues. Trimming shortened V by 8 bases and J by 1 base, and 17 bases separated the two germline ends. Germline-derived CDR1 and CDR2 are MNHEY and SVGEGT. The CDR3 DNA, read in part, is TGTGCCAGCTCCTCCAGGGTTTACGCCCAAGAGACC. Amino acids: CASSSRVYAQET. The entire CDR3 protein is CASSSRVYAQETQYF.

CDR3 amino acids: CASSEGRLFF. The covered CDR3 bases are TGTGCCAGCAGTGAGGGCCGG. The V call is TRBV2, the J call TRBJ2-2; D uncertain. The CDR3 end falls 3 residues outside the read, so it is completed with the germline J gene. The CDR3 consists of 10 residues. Germline lookup yields CDR1 SNHLY and CDR2 FYNNEI.

This clone was seen many times. The CDR3 end falls 3 residues outside the read, so it is completed with the germline J gene. The V and J genes are TRBV5-5 and TRBJ2-3; possibly TRBD1 for D (5 bases). CDR1 is SGHKS and CDR2 is YYEKEE in the germline V gene (reference sequence). This CDR3 is built from 15 residues. The V and J ends lost 2 bases and 4 bases respectively, with 14 bases between them. CDR3 sequence: CASSFGRQPADTQYF. CDR3 DNA, as far as it was read: TGTGCCAGCAGCTTCGGACGACAGCCCGCAGATACG.

This clone was found many times. The read falls 3 residues short of the CDR3 end, and the missing part is taken from the germline J gene. The V call is TRBV7-2, the J call TRBJ2-1, with 8 bases aligning to TRBD1. V lost 5 bases to trimming and J lost 7 bases; unmatched junction nucleotides: 7. CDR1 is SGHTA, CDR2 FQGNSA, per germline. This CDR3 has 14 amino acids. The CDR3 loop reads CASSGSRQGNEQFF. Partial CDR3 DNA: TGTGCCAGCAGCGGGAGCCGACAGGGGAATGAG.

The CDR3 region is CASSPRGDNDYTF. CDR3 DNA (partial): TGTGCCAGCTCACCACGAGGGGACAATGAC. The chain links TRBV18 to TRBJ1-2, with D perhaps matching TRBD1 (6 bases). The sequence runs out 3 residues before the end of the CDR3; the remainder is reconstructed from the germline J gene. The CDR3 has 13 amino acids. CDR1 and CDR2 from the germline V gene are KGHSH and LQKENI.

This clone came up many times. The read is 3 residues too short to cover the CDR3 end, so that end is filled in from the germline J gene. The V and J genes are TRBV9 and TRBJ1-6; D not certain. V was pared by 0 bases and J by 6 bases, with 10 bases between. Germline values: CDR1 SGDLS, CDR2 YYNGEE. CDR3 length equals 15 residues. The sequenced CDR3 bases are TGTGCCAGCAGCGTAGATGGACTACCTAATTCACCC. This translates into CASSVDGLPNSP. The CDR3, in full, reads CASSVDGLPNSPLHF.

This clone was seen many times. The CDR3 is cut off 3 residues early in the read; its end comes from the germline J gene. The gene calls are TRBV13 and TRBJ2-3; 8 positions agree with TRBD2. Trimming cost V 6 bases and J 5 bases; bases outside gene matches: 7. In germline, CDR1 is PRHDT, CDR2 FYEKMQ (reference sequence). CDR3 length equals 14 residues. The CDR3 protein is CASSRGLVGDTQYF. The DNA read from the CDR3 is TGTGCCAGCAGTCGGGGACTAGTCGGAGATACG. Combining the CDR3 with reference TRBV13 and TRBJ2-3 gives the whole variable domain AAGVIQSPRHLIKEKRETATLKCYPIPRHDTVYWYQQGPGQDPQFLISFYEKMQSDKGSIPDRFSAQQFSDYHSELNMSSLELGDSALYFCASSRGLVGDTQYFGPGTRLTVL.

This clone was recorded many times. Coverage ceases 3 residues before the CDR3 finishes, and the germline J gene fills in the end. This chain connects TRBV7-8 to TRBJ2-5; tentative D call: TRBD2 (6 bases). CDR3 length: 12 residues. Germline CDR1 reads SGHVS; CDR2 reads FQNEAQ. V was clipped by 1 base and J by 7 bases, with 7 bases between them. The covered CDR3 bases are TGTGCCAGCAGCTTAGTCGGGGGGACC. Translating gives CASSLVGGT. The whole CDR3 is CASSLVGGTQYF.

This clone showed up many times. The CDR3 is cut off 3 residues early in the read; its end comes from the germline J gene. The rearrangement links TRBV5-1 to TRBJ2-5; 11 bases map to TRBD1. V lost 2 bases and J lost 4; bases outside the gene matches: 10. The germline V gene has CDR1 SGHRS and CDR2 YFSETQ. The CDR3 spans 17 residues. The CDR3 spells CASSFGQGASVGETQYF. CDR3 DNA, as far as it was read: TGCGCCAGCAGCTTTGGACAGGGGGCGTCAGTCGGAGAGACC. Looking up the rest from reference TRBV5-1 and TRBJ2-5 gives the full variable domain: KAGVTQTPRYLIKTRGQQVTLSCSPISGHRSVSWYQQTPGQGLQFLFEYFSETQRNKGNFPGRFSGRQFSNSRSEMNVSTLELGDSALYLCASSFGQGASVGETQYFGPGTRLLVL.